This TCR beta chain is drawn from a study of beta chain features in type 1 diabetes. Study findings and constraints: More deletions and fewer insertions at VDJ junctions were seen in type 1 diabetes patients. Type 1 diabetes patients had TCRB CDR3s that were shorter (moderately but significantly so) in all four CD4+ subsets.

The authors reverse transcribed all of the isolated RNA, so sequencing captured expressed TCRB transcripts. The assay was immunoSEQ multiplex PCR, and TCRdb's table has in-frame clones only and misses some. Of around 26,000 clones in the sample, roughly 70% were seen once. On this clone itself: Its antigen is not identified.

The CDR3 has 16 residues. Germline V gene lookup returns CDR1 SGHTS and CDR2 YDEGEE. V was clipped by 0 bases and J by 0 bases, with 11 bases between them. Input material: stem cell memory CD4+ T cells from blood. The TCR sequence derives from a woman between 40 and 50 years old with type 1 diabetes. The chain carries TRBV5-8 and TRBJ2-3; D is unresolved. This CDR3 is CASSLVYVTSTDTQYF. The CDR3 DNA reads TGTGCCAGCAGCTTGGTATATGTAACTAGCACAGATACGCAGTATTTT. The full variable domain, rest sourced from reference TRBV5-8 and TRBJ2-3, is EAGVTQSPTHLIKTRGQQATLRCSPISGHTSVYWYQQALGLGLQFLLWYDEGEERNRGNFPPRFSGRQFPNYSSELNVNALELEDSALYLCASSLVYVTSTDTQYFGPGTRLTVL.